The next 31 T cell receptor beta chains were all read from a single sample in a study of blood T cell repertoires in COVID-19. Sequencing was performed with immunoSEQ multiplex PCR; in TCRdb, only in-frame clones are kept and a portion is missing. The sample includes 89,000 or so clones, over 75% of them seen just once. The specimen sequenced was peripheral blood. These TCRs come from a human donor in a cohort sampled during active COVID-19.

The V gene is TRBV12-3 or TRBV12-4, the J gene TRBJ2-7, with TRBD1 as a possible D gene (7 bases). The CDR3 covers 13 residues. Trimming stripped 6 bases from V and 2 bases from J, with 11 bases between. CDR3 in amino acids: CASRAGQTYEQYF. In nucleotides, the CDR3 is TGTGCCAGCAGGGCGGGACAGACCTACGAGCAGTACTTC.

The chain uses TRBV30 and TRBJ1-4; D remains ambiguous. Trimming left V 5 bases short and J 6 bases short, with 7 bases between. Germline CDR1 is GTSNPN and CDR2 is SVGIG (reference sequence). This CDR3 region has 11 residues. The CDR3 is CAWGNDEKLFF. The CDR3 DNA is TGTGCCTGGGGCAATGATGAAAAACTGTTTTTT.

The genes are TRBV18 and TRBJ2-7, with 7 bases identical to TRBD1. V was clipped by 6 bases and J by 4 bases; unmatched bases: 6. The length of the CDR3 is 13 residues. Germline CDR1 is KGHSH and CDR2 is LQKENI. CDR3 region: CASSLGQTYEQYF. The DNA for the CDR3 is TGTGCCAGCTCGCTGGGACAGACATACGAGCAGTACTTC.

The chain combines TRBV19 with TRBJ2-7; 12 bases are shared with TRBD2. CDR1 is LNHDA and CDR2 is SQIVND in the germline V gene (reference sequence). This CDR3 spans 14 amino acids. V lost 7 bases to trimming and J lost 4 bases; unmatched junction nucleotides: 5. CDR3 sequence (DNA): TGTGCCAGTACCTTGACTAGCGGGAGATACGAGCAGTACTTC. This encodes CASTLTSGRYEQYF.

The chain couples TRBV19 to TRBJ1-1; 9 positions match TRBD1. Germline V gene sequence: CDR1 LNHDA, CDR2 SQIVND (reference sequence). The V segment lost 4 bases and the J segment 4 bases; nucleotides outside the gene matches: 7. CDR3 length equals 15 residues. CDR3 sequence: CASSRDREVVTEAFF. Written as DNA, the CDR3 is TGTGCCAGTAGTAGGGACAGGGAGGTTGTCACTGAAGCTTTCTTT.

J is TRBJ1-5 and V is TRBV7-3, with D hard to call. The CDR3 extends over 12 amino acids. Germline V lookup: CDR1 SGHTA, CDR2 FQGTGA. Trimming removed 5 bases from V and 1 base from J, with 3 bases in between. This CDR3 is CASSLSNQPQHF. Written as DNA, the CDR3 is TGTGCCAGCAGCCTCAGCAATCAGCCCCAGCATTTT.

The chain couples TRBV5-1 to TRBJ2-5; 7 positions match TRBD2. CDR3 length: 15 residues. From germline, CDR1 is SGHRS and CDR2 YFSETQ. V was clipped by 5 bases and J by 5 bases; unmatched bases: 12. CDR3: CASSPSNDGGETQYF. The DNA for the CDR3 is TGCGCCAGCAGTCCCAGTAATGACGGGGGGGAGACCCAGTACTTC.

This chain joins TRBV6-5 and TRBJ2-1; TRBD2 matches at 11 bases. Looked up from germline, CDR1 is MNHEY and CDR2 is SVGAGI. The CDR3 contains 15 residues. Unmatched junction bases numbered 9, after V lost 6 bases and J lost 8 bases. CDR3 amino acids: CASSLLAGVIDEQFF. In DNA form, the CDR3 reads TGTGCCAGCAGCCTACTAGCGGGAGTAATCGATGAGCAGTTCTTC.

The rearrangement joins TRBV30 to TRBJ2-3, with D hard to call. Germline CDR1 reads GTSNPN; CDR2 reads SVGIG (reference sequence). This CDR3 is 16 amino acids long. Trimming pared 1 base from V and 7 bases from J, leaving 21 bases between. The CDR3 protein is CAWSGRLPITVNTQYF. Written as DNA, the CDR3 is TGTGCCTGGAGTGGTCGACTCCCCATCACGGTCAATACGCAGTATTTT. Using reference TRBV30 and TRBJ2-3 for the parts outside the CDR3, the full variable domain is SQTIHQWPATLVQPVGSPLSLECTVEGTSNPNLYWYRQAAGRGLQLLFYSVGIGQISSEVPQNLSASRPQDRQFILSSKKLLLSDSGFYLCAWSGRLPITVNTQYFGPGTRLTVL.

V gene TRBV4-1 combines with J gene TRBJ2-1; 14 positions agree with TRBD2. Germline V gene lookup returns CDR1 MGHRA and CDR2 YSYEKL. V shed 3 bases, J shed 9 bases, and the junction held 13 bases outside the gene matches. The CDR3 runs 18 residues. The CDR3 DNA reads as TGCGCCAGCAGCCAGCTAGCCGCCGGGACTAGCGGGAGTGGTGAGCAGTTCTTC. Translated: CASSQLAAGTSGSGEQFF.

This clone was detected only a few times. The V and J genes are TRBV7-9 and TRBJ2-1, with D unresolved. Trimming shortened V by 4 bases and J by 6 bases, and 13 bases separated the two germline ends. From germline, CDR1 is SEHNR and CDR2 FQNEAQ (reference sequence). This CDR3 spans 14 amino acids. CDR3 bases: TGTGCCAGCAGCTCCCCGCTAGAATTCAATGAGCAGTTCTTC. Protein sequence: CASSSPLEFNEQFF.

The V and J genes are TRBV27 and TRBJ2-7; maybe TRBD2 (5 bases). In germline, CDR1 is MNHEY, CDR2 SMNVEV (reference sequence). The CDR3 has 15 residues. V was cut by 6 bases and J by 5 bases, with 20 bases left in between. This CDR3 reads CASRIYYSVANEQYF. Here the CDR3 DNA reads TGTGCCAGCAGAATCTATTATAGCGTTGCCAACGAGCAGTACTTC.

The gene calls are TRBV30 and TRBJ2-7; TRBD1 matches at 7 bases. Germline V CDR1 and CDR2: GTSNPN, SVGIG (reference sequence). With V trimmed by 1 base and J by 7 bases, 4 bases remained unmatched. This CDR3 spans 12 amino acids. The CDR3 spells CAWSGGQREQYF. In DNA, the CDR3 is TGTGCCTGGAGTGGGGGACAGAGAGAGCAGTACTTC.

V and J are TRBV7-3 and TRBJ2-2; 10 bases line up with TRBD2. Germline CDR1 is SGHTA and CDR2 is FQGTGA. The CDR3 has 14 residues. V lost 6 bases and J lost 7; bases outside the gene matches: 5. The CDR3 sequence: CASRLAGDIGELFF. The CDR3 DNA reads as TGTGCCAGCAGGCTAGCGGGGGATATCGGGGAGCTGTTTTTT.

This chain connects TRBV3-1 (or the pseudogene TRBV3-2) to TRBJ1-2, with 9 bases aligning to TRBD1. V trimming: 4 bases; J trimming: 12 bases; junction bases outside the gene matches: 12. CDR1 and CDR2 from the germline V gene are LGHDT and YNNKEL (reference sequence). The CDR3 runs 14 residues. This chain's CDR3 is CASSPGTGFSFHTF. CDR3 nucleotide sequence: TGTGCCAGCAGCCCCGGGACAGGGTTCAGTTTTCACACCTTC.

The CDR3 spells CASSPGLAYEQYF. The CDR3 region has the DNA TGCGCCAGCAGCCCGGGACTGGCCTACGAGCAGTACTTC. The genes are TRBV4-1 and TRBJ2-7, with D tentatively TRBD2 (6 bases). The CDR3 is 13 amino acids. V was pared by 4 bases and J by 2 bases, with 9 bases between. Germline CDR1 and CDR2: MGHRA and YSYEKL.

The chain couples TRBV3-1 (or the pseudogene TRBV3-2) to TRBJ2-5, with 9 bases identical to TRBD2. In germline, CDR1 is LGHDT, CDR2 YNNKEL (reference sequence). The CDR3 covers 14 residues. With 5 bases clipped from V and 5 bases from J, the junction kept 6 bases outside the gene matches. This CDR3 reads CASSASGGRETQYF. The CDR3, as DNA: TGTGCCAGCAGCGCCAGCGGGGGGCGTGAGACCCAGTACTTC.

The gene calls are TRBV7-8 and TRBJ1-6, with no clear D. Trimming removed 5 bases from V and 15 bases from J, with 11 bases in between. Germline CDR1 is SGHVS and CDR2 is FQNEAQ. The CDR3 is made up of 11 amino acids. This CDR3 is CASSVSGLLHF. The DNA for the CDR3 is TGTGCCAGCAGCGTAAGTGGGCTCCTCCACTTT.

CDR3 in DNA: TGTGCCAGCAGCCCCTACGACGGAGGTAGCGAGACCCAGTACTTC. Translated, it gives CASSPYDGGSETQYF. This chain joins TRBV7-9 and TRBJ2-5, with D possibly TRBD2 on 5 matching bases. The CDR3 covers 15 residues. CDR1 SEHNR and CDR2 FQNEAQ come from the germline V gene (reference sequence). V shed 5 bases and J shed 5 bases, with 18 bases lying between them.

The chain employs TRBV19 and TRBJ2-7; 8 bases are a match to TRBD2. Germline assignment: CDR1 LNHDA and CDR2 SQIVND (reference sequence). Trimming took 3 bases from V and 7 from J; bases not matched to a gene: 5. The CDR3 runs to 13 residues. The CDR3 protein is CASSMWRGVEQYF. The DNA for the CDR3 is TGTGCCAGTAGTATGTGGCGGGGGGTGGAGCAGTACTTC.

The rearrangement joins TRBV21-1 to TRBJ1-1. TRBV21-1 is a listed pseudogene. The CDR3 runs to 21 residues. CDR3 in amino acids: CASSKDPGSKRGIEDNTEAFF. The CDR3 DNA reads TGTGCCAGCAGCAAAGATCCAGGATCTAAGCGGGGGATCGAAGACAACACTGAAGCTTTCTTT.

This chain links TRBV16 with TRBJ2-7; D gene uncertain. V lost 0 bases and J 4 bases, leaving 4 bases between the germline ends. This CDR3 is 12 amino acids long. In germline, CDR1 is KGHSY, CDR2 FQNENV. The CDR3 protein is CASSQSRYEQYF. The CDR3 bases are TGTGCCAGCAGCCAATCGAGATACGAGCAGTACTTC.

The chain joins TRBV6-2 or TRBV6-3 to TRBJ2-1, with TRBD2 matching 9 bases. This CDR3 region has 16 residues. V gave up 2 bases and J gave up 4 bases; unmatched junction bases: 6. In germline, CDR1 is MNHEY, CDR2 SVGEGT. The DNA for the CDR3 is TGTGCCAGCAGTTACGGGCGGGAGGGCCGGTACAATGAGCAGTTCTTC. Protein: CASSYGREGRYNEQFF.

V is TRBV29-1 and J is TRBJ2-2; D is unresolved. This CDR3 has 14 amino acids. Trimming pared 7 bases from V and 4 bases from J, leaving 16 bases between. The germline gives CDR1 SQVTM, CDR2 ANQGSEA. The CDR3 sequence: CSAPSGVSTGELFF. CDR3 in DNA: TGCAGCGCCCCATCTGGAGTATCCACCGGGGAGCTGTTTTTT.

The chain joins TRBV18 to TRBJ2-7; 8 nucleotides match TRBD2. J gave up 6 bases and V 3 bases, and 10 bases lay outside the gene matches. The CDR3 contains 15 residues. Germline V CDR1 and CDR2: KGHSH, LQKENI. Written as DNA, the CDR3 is TGTGCCAGCTCACCCGGGACTAGACAAAAGCGCGAGCAGTACTTC. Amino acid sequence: CASSPGTRQKREQYF.

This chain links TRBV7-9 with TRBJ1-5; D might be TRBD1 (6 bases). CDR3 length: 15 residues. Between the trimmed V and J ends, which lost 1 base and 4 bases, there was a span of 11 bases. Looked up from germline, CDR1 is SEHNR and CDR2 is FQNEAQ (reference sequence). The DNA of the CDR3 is TGTGCCAGCAGCTTAGGTGGACAGATAAATCAGCCCCAGCATTTT. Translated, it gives CASSLGGQINQPQHF.

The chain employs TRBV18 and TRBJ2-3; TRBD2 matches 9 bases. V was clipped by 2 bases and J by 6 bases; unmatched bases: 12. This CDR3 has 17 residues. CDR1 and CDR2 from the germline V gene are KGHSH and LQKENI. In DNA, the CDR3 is TGTGCCAGCTCACCAATTGGAGGTTCTAGCGGGGAGGATACGCAGTATTTT. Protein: CASSPIGGSSGEDTQYF. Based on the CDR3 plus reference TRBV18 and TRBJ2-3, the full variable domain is NAGVMQNPRHLVRRRGQEARLRCSPMKGHSHVYWYRQLPEEGLKFMVYLQKENIIDESGMPKERFSAEFPKEGPSILRIQQVVRGDSAAYFCASSPIGGSSGEDTQYFGPGTRLTVL.

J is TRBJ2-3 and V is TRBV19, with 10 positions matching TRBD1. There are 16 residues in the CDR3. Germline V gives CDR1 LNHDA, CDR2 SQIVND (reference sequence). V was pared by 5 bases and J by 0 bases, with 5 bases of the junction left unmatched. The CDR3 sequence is CASSVDRGASTDTQYF. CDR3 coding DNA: TGTGCCAGTAGTGTGGACAGGGGGGCGAGCACAGATACGCAGTATTTT.

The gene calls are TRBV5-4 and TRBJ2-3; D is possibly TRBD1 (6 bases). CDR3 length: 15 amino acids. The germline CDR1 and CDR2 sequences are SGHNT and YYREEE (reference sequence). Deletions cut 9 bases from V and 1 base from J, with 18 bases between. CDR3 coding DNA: TGTGCCACGCGGCTAGGCAGGGGTGGCACAGATACGCAGTATTTT. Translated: CATRLGRGGTDTQYF.

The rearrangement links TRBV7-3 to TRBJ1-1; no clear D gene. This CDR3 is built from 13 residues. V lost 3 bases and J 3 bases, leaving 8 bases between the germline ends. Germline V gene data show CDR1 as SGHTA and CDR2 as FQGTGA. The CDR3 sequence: CASSFRVDTEAFF. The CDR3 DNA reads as TGTGCCAGCAGCTTCCGGGTGGACACTGAAGCTTTCTTT.

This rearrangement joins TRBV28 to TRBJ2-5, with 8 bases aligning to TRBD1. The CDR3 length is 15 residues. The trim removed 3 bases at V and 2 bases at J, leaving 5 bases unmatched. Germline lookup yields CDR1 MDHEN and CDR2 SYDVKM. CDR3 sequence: CASSFQQGDQETQYF. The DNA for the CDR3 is TGTGCCAGCAGTTTTCAACAGGGGGATCAAGAGACCCAGTACTTC.